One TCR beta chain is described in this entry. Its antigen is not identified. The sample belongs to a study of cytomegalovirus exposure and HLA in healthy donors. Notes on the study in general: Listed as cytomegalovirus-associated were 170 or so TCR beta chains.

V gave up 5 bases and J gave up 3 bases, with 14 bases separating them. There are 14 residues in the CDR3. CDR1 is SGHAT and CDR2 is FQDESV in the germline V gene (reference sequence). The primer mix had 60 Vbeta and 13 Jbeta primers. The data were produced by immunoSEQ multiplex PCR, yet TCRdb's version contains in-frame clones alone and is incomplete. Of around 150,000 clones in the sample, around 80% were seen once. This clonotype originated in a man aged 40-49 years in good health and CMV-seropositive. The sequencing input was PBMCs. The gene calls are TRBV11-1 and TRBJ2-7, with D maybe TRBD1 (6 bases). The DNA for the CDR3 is TGTGCCAGCAGCCCCAGGGGCCAGTACTACGAGCAGTACTTC. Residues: CASSPRGQYYEQYF.